This is a list of T cell receptor beta chains from one sample in a study of T cells expressing NK-cell markers. One entry per CDR3 protein, without DNA, is what TCRdb gives after re-calling the 5' RACE reads. Its clone listing holds 150,000 to 180,000 distinct CDR3 sequences. Material for sequencing was blood T cells: a sorted CD56 or NKG2C T cell subset, CD4+ or CD8+ T cells, or bulk PBMC T cells (not recorded which). These receptors were taken from a woman between 50 and 59 years old in good health. Both conserved end residues are part of each CDR3.

J gene | V gene | CDR3 protein
TRBJ2-1 | TRBV29-1 | CSVVRDTVGEQFF
TRBJ1-1 | TRBV29-1 | CSVEDLTGETAEAFF
TRBJ2-7 | TRBV30 | CAWSPRQSYEQYF
TRBJ1-2 | TRBV29-1 | CSVEVGNRGYTF
TRBJ2-1 | TRBV24-1 | CATLQGGGYNEQFF
TRBJ1-3 | TRBV9 | CASSVPYEPLAPNTIYF
TRBJ2-3 | TRBV12-3/TRBV12-4 | CASNGGVLTDTQYF
TRBJ2-1 | TRBV29-1 | CSALGGTGGGQEQFF
TRBJ2-3 | TRBV4-1 | CASSQGVADTQYF
TRBJ2-6 | TRBV14 | CASSPSRSGANVLTF
TRBJ2-5 | TRBV28 | CASRNIRDRTYQETQYF
TRBJ2-5 | TRBV7-8 | CASSLEREGGQETQYF
TRBJ2-5 | TRBV5-1 | CASSLRAGDPQETQYF
TRBJ2-3 | TRBV2 | CASSYRDGTDTQYF
TRBJ2-1 | TRBV27 | CASSPQTSGSREQFF
TRBJ2-2 | TRBV5-1 | CASSLGWSLTRAGTGELFF
TRBJ2-1 | TRBV11-3 | CASSSRESSYNEQFF
TRBJ2-1 | TRBV7-9 | CASSFSGDGDEQFF
TRBJ2-1 | TRBV7-9 | CASSLDGPRGSYNEQFF
TRBJ2-5 | TRBV7-2 | CASSPEGKETQYF
TRBJ2-2 | TRBV20-1 | CSARDLGTSGPSNTGELFF
TRBJ2-1 | TRBV6-5 | CASSYSQGYNEQFF
TRBJ2-1 | TRBV9 | CASSEGGRPYNEQFF
TRBJ2-2 | TRBV5-1 | CASSPGGTSGGHSNTGELFF
TRBJ1-5 | TRBV23-1 | CASSETDIGERDNQPQHF
TRBJ2-2 | TRBV12-3/TRBV12-4 | CASYTSGRAGTGELFF
TRBJ2-3 | TRBV4-1 | CASSQQTSSGTDTQYF
TRBJ2-1 | TRBV20-1 | CSARDSAASYNEQFF
TRBJ2-5 | TRBV6-2/TRBV6-3 | CASSYGLDQETQYF
TRBJ2-2 | TRBV19 | CASSMWEVTGELFF
TRBJ1-1 | TRBV20-1 | CSARGGTGSNTEAFF
TRBJ1-5 | TRBV27 | CASRDLGRGPPNQPQHF
TRBJ2-1 | TRBV4-1 | CASSQGASTNEQFF
TRBJ2-7 | TRBV27 | CASSLQGGSYEQYF
TRBJ1-5 | TRBV4-2 | CASSQPGQGQPQHF
TRBJ1-2 | TRBV6-1 | CASPGTGGLGYTF
TRBJ1-1 | TRBV7-2 | CASSRWETEAFF
TRBJ1-4 | TRBV29-1 | CSVRGQGAANEKLFF
TRBJ2-3 | TRBV18 | CASSLRQGPGTDTQYF
TRBJ2-2 | TRBV12-3/TRBV12-4 | CASSPLDRGDAGELFF
TRBJ2-1 | TRBV13 | CASSLAGTEQFF
TRBJ2-1 | TRBV2 | CASTLAEYNEQFF
TRBJ2-1 | TRBV12-3/TRBV12-4 | CASRTGLDNEQFF
TRBJ2-7 | TRBV13 | CASSPREGIWEQYF
TRBJ2-1 | TRBV6-5 | CASSSQGLDEQFF
TRBJ2-3 | TRBV10-1 | CASSQIQRDTQYF
TRBJ2-5 | TRBV7-9 | CASSLVGRDQETQYF
TRBJ2-7 | TRBV15 | CATSLGQGNYEQYF
TRBJ2-5 | TRBV14 | CASSPRQGIWTQYF
TRBJ2-1 | TRBV29-1 | CSVDIRGSYNEQFF
TRBJ2-6 | TRBV6-5 | CASSTGLAGVHGANVLTF
TRBJ2-1 | TRBV29-1 | CSVEGGQFPGNEQFF